This is a list of T cell receptor beta chains from one sample in a study of blood T cell repertoires in COVID-19. Sequencing was performed with immunoSEQ multiplex PCR; in TCRdb, only in-frame clones are kept and a portion is missing. Among 120,000 to 150,000 clones listed, about nine tenths were seen once. The sample consisted of peripheral blood. The receptors originated from a woman between 45 and 60 years old with acute or convalescent COVID-19. CDR3s include the opening cysteine and the closing phenylalanine or tryptophan. Fields, in order: J gene, clone size, V gene, D gene, CDR3 DNA, CDR3 protein. The D gene is left open where the match is weak. Size is stated for part of the rows, as once, few or many counts, or as a class when the clone is expanded.

>TRBJ2-7|few|TRBV2|TRBD1
TGTGCCAGCAGTGAAAGTACACAGGGGTGGAGCGAGCAGTACTTC
CASSESTQGWSEQYF
>TRBJ2-1|-|TRBV9|TRBD1
TGTGCCAGCAGCCTTCCAGCGGCAGGCACAGGGGTCTCTGAGCAGTTCTTC
CASSLPAAGTGVSEQFF
>TRBJ1-1|-|TRBV11-2|-
TGTGCCAGCAGCTTAGGGGGGGGGTTCACTGAAGCTTTCTTT
CASSLGGGFTEAFF
>TRBJ1-4|-|TRBV11-2|-
TGTGCCAGCAGCTTCGGAGTTTTGGGTGAAAAACTGTTTTTT
CASSFGVLGEKLFF
>TRBJ1-5|-|TRBV30|TRBD1
TGTGCCTGGAGTGTAAATCCTCGGGACAGGGTAAGGGGTAGCAATCAGCCCCAGCATTTT
CAWSVNPRDRVRGSNQPQHF
>TRBJ1-1|few|TRBV3-1/TRBV3-2|-
TGTGCCAGCAGCCAAGATCAAAGCAGGGCCCCTGAAGCTTTCTTT
CASSQDQSRAPEAFF
>TRBJ2-7|-|TRBV6-5|-
TGTGCCAGCAGTCCTCCAACGGGAGTGAGATACGAGCAGTACTTC
CASSPPTGVRYEQYF
>TRBJ1-3|many|TRBV6-5|-
TGTGCCAGCCACAGCTCTGGAAACACCATATATTTT
CASHSSGNTIYF
>TRBJ1-3|-|TRBV11-2|-
TGTGCCAGCAGCTTAGGTGGGCTCTCTGGAAACACCATATATTTT
CASSLGGLSGNTIYF
>TRBJ1-2|-|TRBV7-9|-
TGTGCCAGCAGCTTGCAAACAGGGCTTGGCTACACCTTC
CASSLQTGLGYTF
>TRBJ2-3|-|TRBV19|TRBD2
TGTGCCAGTAGTATAGTAGGACTAGCGGGGGATTTAGATACGCAGTATTTT
CASSIVGLAGDLDTQYF
>TRBJ2-3|-|TRBV19|TRBD2
TGTGCCAGTAGTATAGACCCCCTAGCGGGGGGGCCGGACACAGATACGCAGTATTTT
CASSIDPLAGGPDTDTQYF
>TRBJ1-1|-|TRBV30|-
TGTGCCTGGAACAGGGTTCAGAAAAGCACTGAAGCTTTCTTT
CAWNRVQKSTEAFF
>TRBJ2-5|-|TRBV19|TRBD2
TGTGCCAGTAGTCGGGTCGGACTAGCCTACGCTTCGGAGACCCAGTACTTC
CASSRVGLAYASETQYF
>TRBJ1-5|-|TRBV11-2|TRBD1
TGTGCCAGCAGCGAGACAGGGAGCAATCAGCCCCAGCATTTT
CASSETGSNQPQHF
>TRBJ2-5|-|TRBV18|TRBD2
TGTGCCAGCTCACCCGGGAGGGGTGGTGAGACCCAGTACTTC
CASSPGRGGETQYF
>TRBJ2-1|-|TRBV18|TRBD1
TGTGCCAGCTCACCGGGACAGAACAATGAGCAGTTCTTC
CASSPGQNNEQFF
>TRBJ2-1|-|TRBV11-2|TRBD2
TGTGCCAGCAGCTTTATAGCGGGAGACAATTCCTACAATGAGCAGTTCTTC
CASSFIAGDNSYNEQFF
>TRBJ2-1|-|TRBV6-5|-
TGTGCCACCCTGGAGGTCCCCTACAATGAGCAGTTCTTC
CATLEVPYNEQFF
>TRBJ1-1|-|TRBV10-1|TRBD1
TGCGCCAGCAGATGGGACAGGGAGAGCACTGAAGCTTTCTTT
CASRWDRESTEAFF
>TRBJ1-4|-|TRBV5-8|-
TGTGCCAGCAGCTTGTGGAACGCAGGCAAGGATGAAAAACTGTTTTTT
CASSLWNAGKDEKLFF
>TRBJ2-5|once|TRBV5-1|TRBD2
TGCGCCAGCAGCTTAACCTTAGCGGGTGGAGAGACCCAGTACTTC
CASSLTLAGGETQYF
>TRBJ1-6|-|TRBV9|-
TGTGCCAGCAGCGTAGGGCAGCGTGGTTCACCCCTCCACTTT
CASSVGQRGSPLHF
>TRBJ2-7|-|TRBV5-4|TRBD1
TGTGCCAGCAGGGAAAAGACAGGGGAGTTGTACGAGCAGTACTTC
CASREKTGELYEQYF
>TRBJ1-6|-|TRBV21-1|-
TGTGCCAGCAGCAAGAAACAGGGGGCGCTTAATTCACCCCTCCACTTT
CASSKKQGALNSPLHF
>TRBJ2-7|-|TRBV6-6|TRBD2
TGTGCCAGCAGCTCCTCGGCGGGGGGCGAGCAGTACTTC
CASSSSAGGEQYF
>TRBJ1-2|-|TRBV14|TRBD1
TGTGCCAGCAGTCAAGACCCGACAGGGATCGGCGATGGCTACACCTTC
CASSQDPTGIGDGYTF
>TRBJ1-1|-|TRBV7-3|-
TGTGCCAGCAGCTTACAAGGGGCTGCCACTGAAGCTTTCTTT
CASSLQGAATEAFF
>TRBJ1-4|-|TRBV2|TRBD1
TGTGCCAGCAGGCTTACAGGGGGCGAGGAAAAACTGTTTTTT
CASRLTGGEEKLFF